This T cell receptor beta chain was identified in a study of T cells expressing NK-cell markers. Across the study: Investigators obtained TCR beta repertoires from sorted CD3+CD56+NKG2C+, CD3+CD56+NKG2C- and CD3+CD56-NKG2C+ T cells.

Germline V lookup: CDR1 SGHTA, CDR2 FQGNSA. The length of the CDR3 is 16 residues. Generation of TCR beta cDNA was performed by 5'RACE template switching incorporating UMIs. Following a re-call of the 5' RACE reads, TCRdb has one entry per CDR3 protein and lacks DNA. Its table lists 350,000 to 500,000 distinct CDR3 sequences. This clonotype was sampled from a woman between 18 and 69 years old in good health. Sequenced sample: blood T cells: a sorted CD56 or NKG2C T cell subset, CD4+ or CD8+ T cells, or bulk PBMC T cells (not recorded which). The chain has TRBV7-2 and TRBJ2-7; as DNA is missing, the TRBD1 call by TCRdb cannot be tested. The CDR3 loop is CASSTDGTGGSYEQYF.